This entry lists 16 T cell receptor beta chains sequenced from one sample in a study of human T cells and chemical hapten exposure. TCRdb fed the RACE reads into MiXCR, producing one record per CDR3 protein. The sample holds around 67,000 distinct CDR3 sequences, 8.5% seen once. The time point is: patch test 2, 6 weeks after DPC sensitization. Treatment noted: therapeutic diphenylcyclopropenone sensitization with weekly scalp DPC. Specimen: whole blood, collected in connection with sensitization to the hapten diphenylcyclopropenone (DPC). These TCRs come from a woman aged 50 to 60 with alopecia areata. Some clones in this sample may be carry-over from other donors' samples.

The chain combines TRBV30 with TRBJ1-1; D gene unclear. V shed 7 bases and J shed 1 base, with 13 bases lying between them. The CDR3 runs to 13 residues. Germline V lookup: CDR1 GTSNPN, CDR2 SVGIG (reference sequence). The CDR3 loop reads CASEPVENTEAFF. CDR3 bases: TGTGCCTCAGAGCCGGTCGAGAACACTGAAGCTTTCTTT. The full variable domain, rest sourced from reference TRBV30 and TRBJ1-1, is SQTIHQWPATLVQPVGSPLSLECTVEGTSNPNLYWYRQAAGRGLQLLFYSVGIGQISSEVPQNLSASRPQDRQFILSSKKLLLSDSGFYLCASEPVENTEAFFGQGTRLTVV.

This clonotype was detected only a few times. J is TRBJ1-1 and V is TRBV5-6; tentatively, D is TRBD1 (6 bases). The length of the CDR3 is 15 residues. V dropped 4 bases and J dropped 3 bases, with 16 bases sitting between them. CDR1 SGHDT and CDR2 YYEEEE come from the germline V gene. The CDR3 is CASSLEGVTDTEAFF. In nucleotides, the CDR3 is TGTGCCAGCAGCCTGGAGGGGGTCACGGACACTGAAGCTTTCTTT.

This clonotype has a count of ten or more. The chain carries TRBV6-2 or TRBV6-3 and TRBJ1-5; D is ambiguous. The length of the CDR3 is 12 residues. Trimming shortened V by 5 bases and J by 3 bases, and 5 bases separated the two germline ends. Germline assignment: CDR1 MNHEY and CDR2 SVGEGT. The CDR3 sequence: CASSTYNQPQHF. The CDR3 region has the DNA TGTGCCAGCAGTACCTACAATCAGCCCCAGCATTTT.

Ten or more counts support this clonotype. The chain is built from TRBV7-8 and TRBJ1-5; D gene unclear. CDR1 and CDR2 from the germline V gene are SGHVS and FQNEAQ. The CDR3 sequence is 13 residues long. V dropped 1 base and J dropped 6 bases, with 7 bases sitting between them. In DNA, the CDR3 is TGTGCCAGCAGCTTAGGGGGATCTCAGCCCCAGCATTTT. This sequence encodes CASSLGGSQPQHF.

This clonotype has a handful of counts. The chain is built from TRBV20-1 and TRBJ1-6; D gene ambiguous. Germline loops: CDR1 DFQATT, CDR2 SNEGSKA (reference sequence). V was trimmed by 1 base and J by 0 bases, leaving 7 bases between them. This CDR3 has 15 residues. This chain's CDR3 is CSARGQRSYNSPLHF. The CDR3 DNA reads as TGCAGTGCTAGAGGACAACGCTCCTATAATTCACCCCTCCACTTT.

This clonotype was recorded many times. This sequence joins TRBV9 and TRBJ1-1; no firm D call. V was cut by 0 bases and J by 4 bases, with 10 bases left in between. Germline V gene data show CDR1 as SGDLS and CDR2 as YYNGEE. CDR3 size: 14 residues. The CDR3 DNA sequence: TGTGCCAGCAGCGTAGATGGGGAGTTCACTGAAGCTTTCTTT. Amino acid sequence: CASSVDGEFTEAFF.

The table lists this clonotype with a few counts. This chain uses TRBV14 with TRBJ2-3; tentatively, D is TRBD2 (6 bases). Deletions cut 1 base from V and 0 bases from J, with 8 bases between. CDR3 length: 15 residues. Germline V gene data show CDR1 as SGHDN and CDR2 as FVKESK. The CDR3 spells CASSQATSSTDTQYF. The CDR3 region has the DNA TGTGCCAGCAGCCAAGCCACTAGCAGCACAGATACGCAGTATTTT.

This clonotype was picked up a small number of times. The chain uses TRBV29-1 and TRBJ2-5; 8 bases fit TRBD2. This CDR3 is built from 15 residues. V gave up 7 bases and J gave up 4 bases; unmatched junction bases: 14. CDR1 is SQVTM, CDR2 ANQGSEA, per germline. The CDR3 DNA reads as TGCAGCGCCCCGGTCCTGGCTAGCGGGTTAGAGACCCAGTACTTC. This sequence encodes CSAPVLASGLETQYF.

CDR3 bases: TGTGCCAGCAGCTTAATATCGACAGGGGCCACCTACAATGAGCAGTTCTTC. It encodes CASSLISTGATYNEQFF. The chain uses TRBV13 and TRBJ2-1, with 8 bases matching TRBD1. The CDR3 contains 17 residues. From germline, CDR1 is PRHDT and CDR2 FYEKMQ (reference sequence). Trimming at V came to 2 bases and at J to 2 bases, leaving 8 bases not matched to a gene.

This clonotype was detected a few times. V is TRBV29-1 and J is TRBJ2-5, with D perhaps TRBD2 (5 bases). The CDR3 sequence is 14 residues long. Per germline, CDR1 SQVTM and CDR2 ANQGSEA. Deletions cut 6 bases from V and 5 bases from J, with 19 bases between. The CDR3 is CSVPGKRRQETQYF. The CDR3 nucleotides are TGCAGCGTGCCGGGGAAAAGACGCCAGGAGACCCAGTACTTC.

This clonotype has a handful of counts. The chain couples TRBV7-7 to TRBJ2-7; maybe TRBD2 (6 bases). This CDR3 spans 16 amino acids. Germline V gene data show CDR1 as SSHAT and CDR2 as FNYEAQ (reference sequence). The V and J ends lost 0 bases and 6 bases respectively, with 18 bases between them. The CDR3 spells CASSLARRDLKSEQYF. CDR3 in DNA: TGTGCCAGCAGCTTAGCGCGGCGGGACTTAAAGAGCGAGCAGTACTTC.

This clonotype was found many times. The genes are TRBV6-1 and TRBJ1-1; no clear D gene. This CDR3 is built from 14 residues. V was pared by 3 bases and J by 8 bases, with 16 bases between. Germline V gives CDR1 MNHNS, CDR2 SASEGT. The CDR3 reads CASSEVRPQMEAFF. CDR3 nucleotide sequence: TGTGCCAGCAGTGAGGTCAGGCCCCAAATGGAAGCTTTCTTT.

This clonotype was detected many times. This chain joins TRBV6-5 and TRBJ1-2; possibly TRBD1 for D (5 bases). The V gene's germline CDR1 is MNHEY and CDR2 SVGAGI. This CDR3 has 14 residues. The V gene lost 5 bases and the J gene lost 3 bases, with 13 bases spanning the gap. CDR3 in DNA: TGTGCCAGCAGTCGACAGTCCCCCTACTATGGCTACACCTTC. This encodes CASSRQSPYYGYTF.

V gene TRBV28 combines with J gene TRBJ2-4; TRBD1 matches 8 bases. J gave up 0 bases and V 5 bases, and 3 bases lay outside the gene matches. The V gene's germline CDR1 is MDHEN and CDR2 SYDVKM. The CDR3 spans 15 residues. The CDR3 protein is CASSPDREAKNIQYF. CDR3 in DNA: TGTGCCAGCAGTCCGGACAGGGAAGCCAAAAACATTCAGTACTTC.

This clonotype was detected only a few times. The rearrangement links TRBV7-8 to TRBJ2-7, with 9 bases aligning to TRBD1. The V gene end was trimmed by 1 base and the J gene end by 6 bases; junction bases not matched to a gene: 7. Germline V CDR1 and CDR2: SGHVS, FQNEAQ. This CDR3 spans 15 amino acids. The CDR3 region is CASSLVGQGTAEQYF. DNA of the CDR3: TGTGCCAGCAGCTTAGTGGGACAGGGTACAGCCGAGCAGTACTTC.

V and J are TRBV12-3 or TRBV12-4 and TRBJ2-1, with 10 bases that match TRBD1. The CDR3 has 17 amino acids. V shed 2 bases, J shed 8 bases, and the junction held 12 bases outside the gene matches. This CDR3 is CASSLRGAGTGVDEQFF. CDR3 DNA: TGTGCCAGCAGTTTAAGGGGGGCCGGGACAGGGGTAGATGAGCAGTTCTTC.